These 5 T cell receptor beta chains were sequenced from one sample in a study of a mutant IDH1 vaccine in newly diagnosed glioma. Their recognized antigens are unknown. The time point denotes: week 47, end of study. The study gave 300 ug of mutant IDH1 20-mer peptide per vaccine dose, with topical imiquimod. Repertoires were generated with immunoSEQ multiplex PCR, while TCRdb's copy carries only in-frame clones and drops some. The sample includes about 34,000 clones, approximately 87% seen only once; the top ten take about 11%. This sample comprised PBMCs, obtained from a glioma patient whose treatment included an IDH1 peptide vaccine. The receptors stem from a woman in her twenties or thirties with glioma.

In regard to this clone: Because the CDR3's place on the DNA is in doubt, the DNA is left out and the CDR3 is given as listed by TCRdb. The CDR3 protein is CASGFGPGPSGNTIYF. The chain links TRBV12-5 to TRBJ1-3. The CDR3 is 16 residues long, ends included. Per germline, CDR1 LGHNT and CDR2 FRNRAP.

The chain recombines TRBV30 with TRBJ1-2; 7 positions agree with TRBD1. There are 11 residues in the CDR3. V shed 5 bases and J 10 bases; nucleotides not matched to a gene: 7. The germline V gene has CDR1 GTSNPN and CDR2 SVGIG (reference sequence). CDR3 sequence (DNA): TGTGCCTGGGAGACAGGGAACGTCTACACCTTC. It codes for CAWETGNVYTF.

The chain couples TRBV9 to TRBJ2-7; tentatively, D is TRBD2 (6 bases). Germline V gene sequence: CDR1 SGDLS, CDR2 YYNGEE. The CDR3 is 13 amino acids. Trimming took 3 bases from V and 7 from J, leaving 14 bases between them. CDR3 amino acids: CASSAEQAGEQYF. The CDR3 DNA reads TGTGCCAGCAGCGCGGAACAGGCGGGGGAGCAGTACTTC.

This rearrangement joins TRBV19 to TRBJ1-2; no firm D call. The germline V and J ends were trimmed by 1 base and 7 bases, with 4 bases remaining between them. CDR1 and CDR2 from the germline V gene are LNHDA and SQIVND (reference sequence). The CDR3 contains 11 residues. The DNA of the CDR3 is TGTGCCAGTAGTATAGGAGGTGGCTACACCTTC. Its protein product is CASSIGGGYTF.

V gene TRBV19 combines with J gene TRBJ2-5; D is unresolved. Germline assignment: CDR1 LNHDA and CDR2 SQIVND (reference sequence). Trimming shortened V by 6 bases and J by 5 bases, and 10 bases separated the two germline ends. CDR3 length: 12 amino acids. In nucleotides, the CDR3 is TGTGCCAGTAGACAAGTAGGGGAGACCCAGTACTTC. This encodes CASRQVGETQYF.